What follows describes a single TCR beta chain. The CDR3 is 16 residues long. The V gene end was trimmed by 6 bases and the J gene end by 1 base; junction bases not matched to a gene: 11. CDR1 and CDR2 from the germline V gene are WSHSY and SAAADI. The sample originates from a study of blood T cell repertoires in COVID-19. Across the whole study: Samples representing acute and convalescent COVID-19 were sourced from the United States, Italy and Spain. PBMCs, B-cell-depleted T cells, or T cells provided the cDNA or gDNA that made up the material.

Per the study methods: Amplified reference gene primers provided the basis for estimating nucleated cell counts. Here immunoSEQ multiplex PCR was the method, and the copy in TCRdb shows in-frame clones only, minus some. V and J calls and clone size follow that table, whereas D and trimming were derived from the DNA. The data contain about 83,000 clones, about 86% of them singletons. V is TRBV10-2 and J is TRBJ2-5, with 7 positions matching TRBD2. Sample: peripheral blood. The receptor was isolated from an elderly woman in a cohort sampled during active or convalescent COVID-19. The CDR3: CASRASGDHFQETQYF. CDR3 bases: TGCGCCAGCAGGGCTAGCGGAGACCATTTCCAAGAGACCCAGTACTTC.